This T cell receptor beta chain was identified in a study of beta chain features in type 1 diabetes (dated by TCRdb to the late 2010s). Broadly, across the study: Patients and healthy donors did not differ in mean age, gender distribution, total cell number or subset yield. A total of roughly 100 million sorted cells were examined across all samples, and the number of cells per subset was strongly correlated with RNA yield. The study compared the TCRB repertoires of sorted circulating CD4+ T cell subsets in recently diagnosed type 1 diabetes patients with those in matched healthy donors. Regulatory and stem cell-like memory subsets were obtained from only 8 patients and roughly 8 healthy donors, while naive and central memory subsets were obtained from all 30 or so donors. The investigation overall reported the following: Type 1 diabetes patients showed a moderate but significant shortening of TCRB CDR3 length in all four CD4+ subsets. At VDJ recombination sites, type 1 diabetes patients had fewer insertions and more deleted nucleotides, which implies abnormalities in thymic rearrangement. Sequencing cDNA rather than genomic DNA could over-represent highly expressing activated cells, although activation and CD3 levels did not differ between groups. Because small numbers of individuals were included in the HLA sub-analyses, any influence of HLA type on TCRB rearrangement was left unresolved. PCR may preferentially amplify shorter templates, but because patient and control samples were amplified and corrected together, any resulting skew would affect both groups equally. Naive, central memory and regulatory TCRB repertoires appeared more similar among patients than among healthy donors.

From each donor, a single peripheral blood sample of 100 to 150 mL on average was drawn into heparinised tubes. Using a panel that included CD45RO, CCR7, CD25, CD127, CD95 and CD27, naive, central memory, regulatory and stem cell-like memory CD4+ T cells were sorted on a BD FACSAria II. Purity was above 98% for every sorted population. PBMCs were isolated right away by Lymphoprep density gradient centrifugation and were stained directly, without culture. So that batch effects would be minimized, each experiment stained and sorted samples in pairs, pairing one healthy donor with one patient. The entire isolated RNA was reverse transcribed using the High Capacity cDNA Reverse Transcription Kit, and thus expressed TCRB transcripts were sequenced. Deep immunoSEQ sequencing was performed on naive, central memory and regulatory T cell samples, with an average of about 3.57 million total reads per sample. Sorted cells were lysed in RLT buffer, and RNA was extracted using DNase-treated RNeasy Micro or Mini kits according to cell number. To prevent cross-contamination, every cell subset was processed on its own, while patient and healthy donor samples were processed together. The immunoSEQ multiplex PCR was used to amplify TCRB sequences from cDNA, generating 87-bp fragments that spanned the CDR3 region. Sequencing of the amplicons was performed on the Illumina HiSeq platform. Turning to the authors' computational methods: Synthetic template baselines were used to correct PCR bias computationally, reads within Hamming distance 2 were collapsed together, and singletons that could not be merged were discarded. By aligning reads against IMGT, V, D and J genes, CDR3 length, and insertions or deletions at six rearrangement sites were assigned. Clonotype counts were normalized to sorted cell number within each subset before computing true diversity and Gini coefficients with the tcR R package. The overlap coefficient, calculated on TCRB nucleotide sequences, was used to measure repertoire sharing. As a proxy for the pre-selection repertoire, out-of-frame TCRB sequences from naive cells were analyzed. TCRdb obtained this table from immuneACCESS and retained in-frame rearrangements with V and J assigned. These tables miss some clones; where compared with another copy, unresolved V genes account for less than half of the shortfall, and the remainder is unexplained. V, J and clone size derive from that table, while D and trimming were established from the DNA sequence. Counted in this sample were 900,000 or so clones; about a sixth of them appeared once. The ten largest clones capture 0.023% of the sample.

The CDR3 has 15 amino acids, counting the end cysteine and phenylalanine. The sequence is cut down to CDR3 DNA, 45 bases in frame from base 1. The germline V end is reduced by 2 bases and the J end by 4 bases; junction bases left unmatched: 8. The germline V gene provides CDR1 SGDLS and CDR2 YYNGEE. This clone turned up a few times. Its antigen is currently not known. Base qualities are not recorded, but no much larger clone differs from it by a single base. The sequence derives from a woman between 18 and 29 years old in good health. The sequencing sample was made of naive CD4+ T cells from blood. What the cell subset or site label conveys for this sample: true naive CD4+ T cells. Recombination linked TRBV9 to TRBJ1-1; 7 central bases correspond to TRBD1. The nucleotides are TGTGCCAGCAGCGTCAGGGGGTCTAGTGGCACTGAAGCTTTCTTT. The encoded protein is CASSVRGSSGTEAFF.